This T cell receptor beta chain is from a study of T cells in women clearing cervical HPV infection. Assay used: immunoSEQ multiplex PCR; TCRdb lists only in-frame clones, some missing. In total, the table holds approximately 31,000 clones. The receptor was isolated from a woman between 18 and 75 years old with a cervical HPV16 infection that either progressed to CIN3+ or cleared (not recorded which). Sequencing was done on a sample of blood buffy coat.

The part of the CDR3 DNA that was read is TGTGCCAGCAGCCCACCGGGACAGAGGGTCTCAGCG. Translated, it gives CASSPPGQRVSA. The entire CDR3 reads CASSPPGQRVSAQYF. V is TRBV7-9 and J is TRBJ2-3; TRBD1 agrees at 7 bases. The CDR3 extends 3 residues past the end of the read, so its final part is completed from the germline J gene. This CDR3 has 15 residues. Germline V gene lookup returns CDR1 SEHNR and CDR2 FQNEAQ (reference sequence).